This TCR beta chain was sequenced for a study of T-cell memory formation after mild COVID-19 (dated by TCRdb to about 2021). Background on the whole study: TCR sequence clusters from the two donors were found to be largely donor specific. In a couple of donors, T-cell clones that expanded and contracted after mild COVID-19 were followed by sequencing TCRalpha and TCRbeta repertoires longitudinally. Two young, previously healthy adult volunteers, one female and one male, were included in the cohort. General findings and caveats noted by the study authors: The detection of some responding clones in pre-infection memory suggests that pre-existing cross-reactive memory T cells joined the SARS-CoV-2 response. SARS-CoV-2 specificity of the second-wave clones peaking on day 37 was not confirmed. Clones contracting from day 15 to 85 had balanced CD4/CD8 phenotypes, while a second wave expanding from day 15 to 37 was biased towards CD4+. Contracting CD4+ clones were located mainly in the CM and EM memory subsets, whereas CD8+ clones were found to be enriched in EMRA. Only two mild cases were covered in the study, and larger cohorts including severe cases with pre-infection samples were considered necessary.

The run used an Illumina NovaSeq 6000. cDNA libraries for TCRalpha and TCRbeta were prepared by 5'RACE using constant-segment primers, with sample barcodes and unique molecular identifiers added. Trizol reagent was used to extract RNA from every sample. Library amplification was performed in two PCR steps, and a second sample barcode and Illumina TruSeq adapters were introduced in the second step. Sequencing of the libraries was done on an Illumina NovaSeq, producing 2 x 150 bp paired-end reads. As for the authors' bioinformatics: The reads were demultiplexed and collapsed into UMI-guided consensus sequences using migec v1.2.7. Using mixcr v2.1.11, UMI consensuses were aligned to TRA and TRB V and J templates and then assembled into clonotypes. A clonotype was counted as expanded or contracted only if both edgeR and NoisET called the change significant, with noise models trained on biological replicates. For edgeR calls, the cutoffs were a false discovery rate-adjusted p below 0.01 and a log2 fold-change threshold of 1. As an exploratory analysis of dynamics, max-normalized trajectories of the 1000 most abundant clonotypes were examined by PCA with hierarchical clustering. The CD4 or CD8 phenotype of responding clones was assigned using the separately sequenced CD4+ and CD8+ repertoires. TCRdb passed the public sequencing reads through fastp at Q25 and MiXCR, retaining productive beta sequences. Duplicate CDR3 protein sequences are folded into a single record with the most common DNA and genes. The V and J calls and clone size come from TCRdb's table, not from the authors' own analysis. For this sample the table gives 300,000 to 350,000 distinct CDR3 sequences, of which roughly an eighth were detected only once. 20% to 25% of the sample is held by the ten biggest clonotypes.

Ficoll-Paque density gradient centrifugation was the method used to isolate PBMCs. A word on this clonotype: This receptor's antigen is unknown. The sample holds no much larger clone one base away, and base qualities are not on file.

Specimen: PBMCs or a T cell subset sorted from them (not recorded which). This sequence was found in a man between 18 and 35 years old who had mild COVID-19 (a few samples of this study predate the infection). The sample titles of this study are shuffled in the database, so cell type and time point are left out; the donor was told from shared clones.

Read as DNA, the sequence is TGCAGTGCTAGTGTCGCTGGAGGGATAATTCACCCCCTCCACTTT. Its amino acids are CSASVAGGIIHPLHF. The chain is made from TRBV20-1 and TRBJ1-6; no confident D gene assignment can be made. Trimming takes 3 bases from V and 13 bases from J, and the germline ends sit 22 bases apart. The germline V gene (reference sequence) sets CDR1 to DFQATT and CDR2 to SNEGSKA. The CDR3, from cysteine to phenylalanine, totals 15 residues. Only the CDR3 DNA stays, 45 bases, in frame from base 1.